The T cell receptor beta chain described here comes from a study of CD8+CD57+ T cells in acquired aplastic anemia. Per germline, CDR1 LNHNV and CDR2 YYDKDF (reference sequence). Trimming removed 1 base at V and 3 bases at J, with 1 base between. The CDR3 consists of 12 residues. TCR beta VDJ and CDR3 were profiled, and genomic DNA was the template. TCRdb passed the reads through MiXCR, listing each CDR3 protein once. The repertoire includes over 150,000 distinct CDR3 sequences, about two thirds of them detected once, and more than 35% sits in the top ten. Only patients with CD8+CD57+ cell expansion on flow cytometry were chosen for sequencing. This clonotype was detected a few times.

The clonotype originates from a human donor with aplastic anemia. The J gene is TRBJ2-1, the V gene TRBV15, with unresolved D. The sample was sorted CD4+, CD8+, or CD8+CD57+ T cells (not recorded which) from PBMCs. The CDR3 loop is CATSRGYNEQFF. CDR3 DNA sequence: TGTGCCACCAGCAGAGGCTACAATGAGCAGTTCTTC.